The rows below give T cell receptor beta chains drawn from one sample of a study of cytomegalovirus exposure and HLA in healthy donors. Measured with immunoSEQ multiplex PCR; TCRdb has only the in-frame clones, and not every one. This table has about 130,000 clones, approximately 80% appearing once. Sequencing was performed on PBMCs. The receptors originated from a female donor in good health and CMV-seronegative. CDR3s include the opening cysteine and the closing phenylalanine or tryptophan. A D gene is named only where the DNA matches it firmly. Clone size is not always given. Where it is, it says once, few, many or a class for expanded clones.

d_call clone_size cdr3_length j_call v_call cdr3_aa cdr3_nt
. once 15 TRBJ2-5 TRBV5-1 CASSPSGQLQETQYF TGCGCCAGCAGCCCTTCTGGACAGCTCCAAGAGACCCAGTACTTC
TRBD1 . 17 TRBJ1-3 TRBV10-3 CAISDKGQGATGNTIYF TGTGCCATCAGTGACAAGGGACAGGGGGCGACTGGAAACACCATATATTTT
TRBD1 . 14 TRBJ2-5 TRBV18 CASSPPGQGETQYF TGTGCCAGCTCACCACCGGGACAGGGAGAGACCCAGTACTTC
. once 13 TRBJ2-2 TRBV19 CAAQVLNTGELFF TGTGCCGCCCAGGTTTTGAACACCGGGGAGCTGTTTTTT
TRBD2 . 18 TRBJ2-1 TRBV13 CASSLFRTSGRAVNEQFF TGTGCCAGCAGCTTATTTCGGACTAGCGGGAGGGCCGTGAATGAGCAGTTCTTC
. few 13 TRBJ2-7 TRBV4-1 CASSQSQGYEQYF TGCGCCAGCAGCCAATCACAGGGTTACGAGCAGTACTTC
TRBD1 . 15 TRBJ2-3 TRBV18 CASSPQTGAADTQYF TGTGCCAGCTCACCACAGACAGGGGCGGCAGATACGCAGTATTTT
. . 15 TRBJ2-1 TRBV4-3 CASSPRLSEFGEQFF TGCGCCAGCAGCCCCCGGCTTTCGGAGTTTGGGGAGCAGTTCTTC
TRBD2 . 14 TRBJ2-7 TRBV7-9 CASSLGLAGDEQYF TGTGCCAGCAGCTTAGGGCTAGCGGGAGACGAGCAGTACTTC
. . 13 TRBJ2-1 TRBV7-2 CASSLLGLYYMFF TGTGCCAGCAGCTTATTGGGGCTCTACTACATGTTCTTC
. . 14 TRBJ2-7 TRBV7-3 CASSWGHPPYEQYF TGTGCCAGCAGCTGGGGACATCCTCCCTACGAGCAGTACTTC
. few 11 TRBJ2-1 TRBV2 CASQEYNEQFF TGTGCCAGCCAAGAGTACAATGAGCAGTTCTTC
. . 13 TRBJ1-2 TRBV7-9 CASISTGNYGYTF TGTGCCAGCATCTCAACAGGGAACTATGGCTACACCTTC
. . 13 TRBJ1-4 TRBV18 CASSPHFNEKLFF TGTGCCAGCTCACCACACTTTAATGAAAAACTGTTTTTT
. few 13 TRBJ2-1 TRBV2 CASTTESYNEQFF TGTGCCAGCACAACAGAAAGTTACAATGAGCAGTTCTTC
. . 12 TRBJ2-2 TRBV11-1 CASSSYTGELFF TGTGCCAGCAGCTCATACACCGGGGAGCTGTTTTTT
. . 14 TRBJ1-5 TRBV2 CASSEWEGNQPQHF TGTGCCAGCAGTGAATGGGAGGGGAACCAGCCCCAGCATTTT
. . 15 TRBJ1-5 TRBV18 CASSPLSEAGQPQHF TGTGCCAGCTCACCCTTATCTGAAGCAGGTCAGCCCCAGCATTTT
TRBD1 once 13 TRBJ1-2 TRBV11-2 CASSSLQGDGYTF TGTGCCAGCAGCTCCTTACAGGGGGACGGCTACACCTTC
TRBD1 . 16 TRBJ1-3 TRBV7-2 CASSTRDRITGNTIYF TGTGCCAGCAGCACCCGGGACAGGATAACGGGAAACACCATATATTTT
TRBD2 . 18 TRBJ2-3 TRBV18 CASSPPGLAGGGTDTQYF TGTGCCAGCTCACCACCGGGACTAGCGGGAGGGGGCACAGATACGCAGTATTTT
. . 15 TRBJ2-3 TRBV19 CASSGAARGTDTQYF TGTGCCAGTAGTGGGGCAGCGAGAGGCACAGATACGCAGTATTTT
TRBD1 . 13 TRBJ2-7 TRBV2 CASTGTGAYEQYF TGTGCCAGCACTGGGACAGGGGCCTACGAGCAGTACTTC
TRBD1 . 15 TRBJ1-4 TRBV9 CASSGSTGSYEKLFF TGTGCCAGCAGCGGCTCGACAGGGTCTTATGAAAAACTGTTTTTT
TRBD2 . 15 TRBJ2-5 TRBV4-1 CASSRLLAGQETQYF TGCGCCAGCAGCCGCCTACTAGCGGGACAAGAGACCCAGTACTTC
. . 13 TRBJ2-7 TRBV6-5 CASSYSPIYEQYF TGTGCCAGCAGTTACAGCCCCATCTACGAGCAGTACTTC
. . 14 TRBJ2-7 TRBV6-1 CASSIGGTIHEQYF TGTGCCAGCAGCATAGGGGGGACTATACACGAGCAGTACTTC
TRBD1 . 14 TRBJ1-5 TRBV19 CATYLTGTNQPQHF TGTGCCACTTACCTGACAGGGACCAATCAGCCCCAGCATTTT
. once 14 TRBJ2-2 TRBV5-1 CASSLGQNTGELFF TGCGCCAGCAGCTTGGGACAGAACACCGGGGAGCTGTTTTTT
. . 14 TRBJ1-5 TRBV2 CASSEVTADQPQHF TGTGCCAGCAGTGAAGTTACGGCGGATCAGCCCCAGCATTTT
. few 14 TRBJ1-4 TRBV10-3 CAISVGGANEKLFF TGTGCCATCAGTGTAGGGGGGGCTAATGAAAAACTGTTTTTT
. . 14 TRBJ1-5 TRBV27 CASSLKPGVQPQHF TGTGCCAGCAGTTTGAAGCCGGGGGTTCAGCCCCAGCATTTT
. . 13 TRBJ2-7 TRBV28 CASRPGSAYEQYF TGTGCCAGCAGGCCGGGATCCGCCTACGAGCAGTACTTC
. . 13 TRBJ1-5 TRBV4-1 CASSSFQGQPQHF TGCGCCAGCAGCAGTTTTCAGGGACAGCCCCAGCATTTT
. . 13 TRBJ2-1 TRBV6-5 CASSPEDVNEQFF TGTGCCAGCAGTCCCGAGGATGTCAATGAGCAGTTCTTC
TRBD1 . 16 TRBJ1-3 TRBV30 CAWSPRGQGLRNTIYF TGTGCCTGGAGTCCCAGGGGACAGGGCCTTCGAAACACCATATATTTT
. once 15 TRBJ1-4 TRBV6-1 CASSEMEGTNEKLFF TGTGCCAGCAGTGAGATGGAGGGGACTAATGAAAAACTGTTTTTT
. . 16 TRBJ2-5 TRBV7-9 CASSSVGPRGQETQYF TGTGCCAGCAGCTCCGTGGGGCCCAGGGGCCAAGAGACCCAGTACTTC
TRBD2 . 18 TRBJ2-3 TRBV4-3 CASSQEEGRAGVTDTQYF TGCGCCAGCAGCCAAGAAGAGGGTCGAGCGGGAGTCACAGATACGCAGTATTTT
TRBD1 . 14 TRBJ1-1 TRBV28 CASSLQGGNTEAFF TGTGCCAGCAGTTTGCAGGGGGGGAACACTGAAGCTTTCTTT
TRBD2 . 17 TRBJ2-1 TRBV4-2 CASSQAWTSGRGNEQFF TGTGCCAGCAGCCAAGCTTGGACTAGCGGGAGGGGGAATGAGCAGTTCTTC
. . 14 TRBJ1-1 TRBV5-1 CASSREQFDTEAFF TGCGCCAGCAGCCGAGAACAGTTTGACACTGAAGCTTTCTTT
TRBD1 . 15 TRBJ1-1 TRBV5-1 CASMGTGTVNTEAFF TGCGCCAGCATGGGGACCGGGACAGTGAACACTGAAGCTTTCTTT
TRBD2 . 16 TRBJ2-1 TRBV18 CASSPQPASGSGEQFF TGTGCCAGCTCACCTCAACCGGCTAGCGGGAGTGGTGAGCAGTTCTTC
TRBD2 . 16 TRBJ2-7 TRBV5-6 CASRPRWASGAYEQYF TGTGCCAGCAGACCCCGGTGGGCTAGCGGAGCTTACGAGCAGTACTTC
. . 10 TRBJ2-7 TRBV29-1 CSVLQYEQYF TGCAGCGTTTTACAGTACGAGCAGTACTTC
TRBD2 . 23 TRBJ2-1 TRBV28 CASPPQRGQSGLAGVPSYNEQFF TGTGCCAGCCCCCCGCAGAGGGGCCAGTCGGGACTAGCGGGAGTCCCATCCTACAATGAGCAGTTCTTC
. . 16 TRBJ1-5 TRBV28 CASSLEGTLIGQPQHF TGTGCCAGCAGTTTAGAGGGGACTCTCATCGGGCAGCCCCAGCATTTT
TRBD1 . 13 TRBJ2-4 TRBV5-6 CASSFRGSDIQYF TGTGCCAGCAGCTTCAGGGGGTCGGACATTCAGTACTTC
TRBD2 . 15 TRBJ2-4 TRBV7-9 CASSSSGGGKNIQYF TGTGCCAGCAGCTCCTCGGGGGGGGGCAAAAACATTCAGTACTTC
TRBD1 . 17 TRBJ2-7 TRBV15 CATSRDHVGQGAYEQYF TGTGCCACCAGCAGAGATCACGTCGGACAGGGGGCCTACGAGCAGTACTTC
. . 14 TRBJ2-7 TRBV28 CASLGEGESYEQYF TGTGCCAGCCTCGGAGAGGGGGAGAGCTACGAGCAGTACTTC
. . 13 TRBJ1-2 TRBV6-1 CASNRELFYGYTF TGTGCCAGCAACAGGGAACTCTTCTATGGCTACACCTTC
. once 15 TRBJ1-2 TRBV13 CASSSAGYSNYGYTF TGTGCCAGCAGCTCCGCAGGGTATTCTAACTATGGCTACACCTTC
. once 13 TRBJ1-5 TRBV18 CASSPSGNQPQHF TGTGCCAGCTCACCCTCGGGGAATCAGCCCCAGCATTTT
. . 16 TRBJ2-1 TRBV4-2 CASSQEDGSSYNEQFF TGTGCCAGCAGCCAAGAAGACGGGAGCTCCTACAATGAGCAGTTCTTC
. once 12 TRBJ2-7 TRBV5-4 CATSRGSYEQYF TGTGCCACTTCTAGGGGGAGCTACGAGCAGTACTTC